Listed below are T cell receptor beta chains from one sample, sequenced in a study of sequential checkpoint blockade in melanoma. TCRdb's table, derived via immunoSEQ multiplex PCR, lists solely in-frame clones and lacks some. Found here are around 10,000 clones, 25% to 30% of them singletons; the top ten hold 20%. Sequencing was performed on tumor tissue (inferred from file names), taken from a patient given nivolumab and ipilimumab in sequence. The receptor set was obtained from a human donor with melanoma. The CDR3 runs from the conserved cysteine through the conserved F or W. The D gene is left open where the match is weak. Where a row states a size, it is once, few, many or the class of an expanded clone; other rows omit it.

d_call: .
clone_size: few
j_call: TRBJ1-2
v_call: TRBV6-8
cdr3_nt: TGTGCCAGCAGTGACTCGGGGACCGCTAACTATGGCTACACCTTC
cdr3_aa: CASSDSGTANYGYTF

d_call: .
clone_size: few
j_call: TRBJ2-1
v_call: TRBV28
cdr3_nt: TGTGCCAGCAGCCCACCCTACAATGAGCAGTTCTTC
cdr3_aa: CASSPPYNEQFF

d_call: .
clone_size: .
j_call: TRBJ1-2
v_call: TRBV28
cdr3_nt: TGTGCCAGCAGTCTTTCGGCCGGGGGTTATGGCTACACCTTC
cdr3_aa: CASSLSAGGYGYTF

d_call: TRBD1
clone_size: .
j_call: TRBJ2-1
v_call: TRBV29-1
cdr3_nt: TGCAGCGTTGAATGGGACAGCTCCTACAATGAGCAGTTCTTC
cdr3_aa: CSVEWDSSYNEQFF

d_call: .
clone_size: .
j_call: TRBJ1-1
v_call: TRBV5-1
cdr3_nt: TGCGCCAGCAGCTTGGCAGGGCAGGTGAACACTGAAGCTTTCTTT
cdr3_aa: CASSLAGQVNTEAFF

d_call: TRBD1
clone_size: .
j_call: TRBJ2-5
v_call: TRBV14
cdr3_nt: TGTGCCAGCAGCCGTCCGATAGGGACAGACCAAGAGACCCAGTACTTC
cdr3_aa: CASSRPIGTDQETQYF

d_call: TRBD1
clone_size: .
j_call: TRBJ1-5
v_call: TRBV6-8
cdr3_nt: TGTGCCAGCAGACGAGGGACAGGGGGTTCGGTCCAGCCCCAGCATTTT
cdr3_aa: CASRRGTGGSVQPQHF

d_call: TRBD2
clone_size: few
j_call: TRBJ2-3
v_call: TRBV11-3
cdr3_nt: TGTGCCAGCAGCTTACGGGGGGGGCCAGATACGCAGTATTTT
cdr3_aa: CASSLRGGPDTQYF

d_call: TRBD1
clone_size: many
j_call: TRBJ1-2
v_call: TRBV11-3
cdr3_nt: TGTGCCAGCAGCCGCTCCATTGACAGGGGGACAGTCTATGGCTACACCTTC
cdr3_aa: CASSRSIDRGTVYGYTF

d_call: TRBD2
clone_size: .
j_call: TRBJ2-5
v_call: TRBV11-3
cdr3_nt: TGTGCCAGCAGCGTTAGCGGGGGGCACGGCGTGACCCAGTACTTC
cdr3_aa: CASSVSGGHGVTQYF

d_call: .
clone_size: few
j_call: TRBJ1-3
v_call: TRBV6-8
cdr3_nt: TGTGCCAGCAGTTACTCACAGGGTGGATCTGGAAACACCATATATTTT
cdr3_aa: CASSYSQGGSGNTIYF

d_call: .
clone_size: .
j_call: TRBJ2-3
v_call: TRBV6-8
cdr3_nt: TGTGCCAGCAGTTACGAGGTCCAGGGTGGGGAAGATACGCAGTATTTT
cdr3_aa: CASSYEVQGGEDTQYF

d_call: TRBD2
clone_size: many
j_call: TRBJ2-2
v_call: TRBV7-6
cdr3_nt: TGTGCCAGCAGCTTAAGCAGCGGGGGGTACACCGGGGAGCTGTTTTTT
cdr3_aa: CASSLSSGGYTGELFF

d_call: .
clone_size: .
j_call: TRBJ2-3
v_call: TRBV9
cdr3_nt: TGTGCCAGCAGCCGCGTTGAACCTAGCACAGATACGCAGTATTTT
cdr3_aa: CASSRVEPSTDTQYF

d_call: TRBD2
clone_size: .
j_call: TRBJ2-5
v_call: TRBV7-6
cdr3_nt: TGTGCCAGCAGCTTACGCGGGGGGGTACAAGAGACCCAGTACTTC
cdr3_aa: CASSLRGGVQETQYF

d_call: .
clone_size: .
j_call: TRBJ1-1
v_call: TRBV18
cdr3_nt: TGTGCCAGCTCACCCTCGACAGAAACGGAAGCTTTCTTT
cdr3_aa: CASSPSTETEAFF

d_call: TRBD2
clone_size: .
j_call: TRBJ2-3
v_call: TRBV19
cdr3_nt: TGTGCCAGTAGTAGGTTGCTAGCGGGGGGGACAGATACGCAGTATTTT
cdr3_aa: CASSRLLAGGTDTQYF

d_call: TRBD1
clone_size: medium-sized
j_call: TRBJ1-5
v_call: TRBV11-3
cdr3_nt: TGTGCCAGCAGCGGGACAGGGAAAGGTCAGCCCCAGCATTTT
cdr3_aa: CASSGTGKGQPQHF

d_call: .
clone_size: .
j_call: TRBJ1-3
v_call: TRBV19
cdr3_nt: TGTGCCAGTAGTGGTGGGGGCTCTGGAAACACCATATATTTT
cdr3_aa: CASSGGGSGNTIYF

d_call: TRBD1
clone_size: few
j_call: TRBJ1-4
v_call: TRBV11-3
cdr3_nt: TGTGCCAGCAGCTTATCCCGGGACAGGGCGGGAAAACTGTTTTTT
cdr3_aa: CASSLSRDRAGKLFF

d_call: TRBD2
clone_size: .
j_call: TRBJ2-3
v_call: TRBV5-1
cdr3_nt: TGCGCCAGCAGCTTGACGAGCGGGGGGGCGGGCACAGATACGCAGTATTTT
cdr3_aa: CASSLTSGGAGTDTQYF

d_call: .
clone_size: few
j_call: TRBJ1-1
v_call: TRBV6-8
cdr3_nt: TGTGCCTCGGCGGGGGGTCAGGCGAACACTGAAGCTTTCTTT
cdr3_aa: CASAGGQANTEAFF

d_call: .
clone_size: medium-sized
j_call: TRBJ1-1
v_call: TRBV5-1
cdr3_nt: TGCGCCAGCAAAATTCTCTTGGGACGCACTGAAGCTTTCTTT
cdr3_aa: CASKILLGRTEAFF

d_call: .
clone_size: few
j_call: TRBJ2-1
v_call: TRBV9
cdr3_nt: TGTGCCAGCAGCGACCGGGACTACAATGAGCAGTTCTTC
cdr3_aa: CASSDRDYNEQFF

d_call: .
clone_size: .
j_call: TRBJ2-1
v_call: TRBV9
cdr3_nt: TGTGCCAGCAGCCTGGACAGCTCCTACAATGAGCAGTTCTTC
cdr3_aa: CASSLDSSYNEQFF

d_call: .
clone_size: .
j_call: TRBJ1-4
v_call: TRBV15
cdr3_nt: TGTGCCACCAGCAGGAGGCAAACTAATGAAAAACTGTTTTTT
cdr3_aa: CATSRRQTNEKLFF

d_call: TRBD1
clone_size: .
j_call: TRBJ2-2
v_call: TRBV5-1
cdr3_nt: TGCGCCAGCAGCGGCGGAGGACAGGGGGGCACCGGGGAGCTGTTTTTT
cdr3_aa: CASSGGGQGGTGELFF

d_call: .
clone_size: .
j_call: TRBJ1-1
v_call: TRBV14
cdr3_nt: TGTGCCAGCAGCCAGAGCGGGGGGAACACTGAAGCTTTCTTT
cdr3_aa: CASSQSGGNTEAFF

d_call: .
clone_size: .
j_call: TRBJ1-6
v_call: TRBV19
cdr3_nt: TGTGCCAGTAGGAGGTTGGGGGGGGATTCACCCCTCCACTTT
cdr3_aa: CASRRLGGDSPLHF

d_call: TRBD1
clone_size: few
j_call: TRBJ1-4
v_call: TRBV6-8
cdr3_nt: TGTGCCAGCAGTTACTCCGGGACAGGGGATGAAAAACTGTTTTTT
cdr3_aa: CASSYSGTGDEKLFF

d_call: .
clone_size: many
j_call: TRBJ1-1
v_call: TRBV11-3
cdr3_nt: TGTGCCAGCAGCTTGGACGGCATTGGGTTTCTCACTGAAGCTTTCTTT
cdr3_aa: CASSLDGIGFLTEAFF

d_call: .
clone_size: medium-sized
j_call: TRBJ1-1
v_call: TRBV6-8
cdr3_nt: TGTGCCAGCAGTCCCCCTGAGGGAAGACCGAACACTGAAGCTTTCTTT
cdr3_aa: CASSPPEGRPNTEAFF

d_call: .
clone_size: .
j_call: TRBJ1-1
v_call: TRBV28
cdr3_nt: TGTGCCAGCAGTTTAATCTGGGGGAACACTGAAGCTTTCTTT
cdr3_aa: CASSLIWGNTEAFF

d_call: .
clone_size: few
j_call: TRBJ1-6
v_call: TRBV6-8
cdr3_nt: TGTGCCAGCAGTTTAAGACGGAATTCACCCCTCCACTTT
cdr3_aa: CASSLRRNSPLHF

d_call: .
clone_size: .
j_call: TRBJ1-1
v_call: TRBV7-8
cdr3_nt: TGTGCCAGCAGCTTAAAGGCGGGTGGTGAAGCTTTCTTT
cdr3_aa: CASSLKAGGEAFF

d_call: .
clone_size: .
j_call: TRBJ2-2
v_call: TRBV19
cdr3_nt: TGTGCCAGTAGTATCTTGAGCGGGGAGCTGTTTTTT
cdr3_aa: CASSILSGELFF

d_call: .
clone_size: few
j_call: TRBJ1-2
v_call: TRBV9
cdr3_nt: TGTGCCAGCAAAGCCCCAGGACAAGCCTATGGCTACACCTTC
cdr3_aa: CASKAPGQAYGYTF

d_call: .
clone_size: .
j_call: TRBJ2-6
v_call: TRBV9
cdr3_nt: TGTGCCAGCAGCGTAGAAGGGACAAATAACGTCCTGACTTTC
cdr3_aa: CASSVEGTNNVLTF

d_call: .
clone_size: .
j_call: TRBJ2-6
v_call: TRBV14
cdr3_nt: TGTGCCAGCAGCCACCCACCTATAGGGGCACTTGGGGCCAACGTCCTGACTTTC
cdr3_aa: CASSHPPIGALGANVLTF

d_call: .
clone_size: many
j_call: TRBJ1-1
v_call: TRBV7-2
cdr3_nt: TGTGCCAGCGGCAGGAATTTTAACACTGAAGCTTTCTTT
cdr3_aa: CASGRNFNTEAFF

d_call: .
clone_size: few
j_call: TRBJ1-1
v_call: TRBV7-2
cdr3_nt: TGTGCCAGCAGCTTAGGGGGAGGCCTCGAAGCTTTCTTT
cdr3_aa: CASSLGGGLEAFF